The 26 T cell receptor beta chains below were found in one sample sequenced in a study of post-analysis software for immune sequencing data (dated by TCRdb to the mid-2010s). The paper as a whole reports these results and caveats: Several TRBV segments, including TRBV5-6, TRBV5-1 and TRBV20-1, were significantly more frequent in patients than controls.

Their cognate antigens are unknown. Library preparation was by PCR. The sample was run on an Illumina HiSeq 2500. To reduce PCR and sequencing biases, unique molecular identifiers were built into the TCR beta cDNA libraries. In-frame beta chains were kept once TCRdb had trimmed the public reads at Q25 with fastp and called clones with MiXCR. Duplicate CDR3 protein sequences are folded into a single record with the most common DNA and genes. Counted in this sample were 450,000 to 700,000 distinct CDR3 sequences; 44% of them appeared once. Under 2% of the sample goes to the ten largest clones. Specimen: blood. The receptors here all came from a girl between 5 and 17 years old with multiple sclerosis.

The chain has TRBV20-1 and TRBJ2-3, with D possibly being TRBD2 (5 bases). Trimming pared 1 base from V and 6 bases from J, leaving 20 bases between. The CDR3 spans 16 residues. Germline CDR1 is DFQATT and CDR2 is SNEGSKA (reference sequence). The CDR3: CSARAPFVLSGDTQYF. In nucleotides, the CDR3 is TGCAGTGCTAGAGCGCCCTTTGTCTTATCGGGGGATACGCAGTATTTT.

The genes are TRBV27 and TRBJ2-7, with 8 bases identical to TRBD1. CDR3 length equals 15 residues. Germline trimming cut 0 bases from V and 5 bases from J; bases unmatched to any gene: 6. Germline V CDR1 and CDR2: MNHEY, SMNVEV (reference sequence). CDR3 sequence reads: CASSLSGQGGHEQYF. DNA of the CDR3: TGTGCCAGCAGTTTATCCGGACAGGGCGGCCACGAGCAGTACTTC.

In its sample, this clonotype was seen a few times. The chain links TRBV5-1 to TRBJ2-5; TRBD1 or TRBD2 may be the D gene (5 bases each). The DNA end lines up better with TRBJ2-7; the J call may be wrong. There are 14 residues in the CDR3. Germline V gene sequence: CDR1 SGHRS, CDR2 YFSETQ. CDR3 protein: CASSRDHIAYEQYF. DNA for the CDR3: TGCGCCAGCAGTAGGGACCATATTGCCTACGAGCAGTACTTC.

This rearrangement joins TRBV11-2 to TRBJ1-1, with 9 bases that match TRBD1. The CDR3 is made up of 17 amino acids. Germline V gene lookup returns CDR1 SGHAT and CDR2 FQNNGV. J gave up 0 bases and V 3 bases, and 8 bases lay outside the gene matches. CDR3 in DNA: TGTGCCAGCAGCTTCGCACAGGGGGCTGGAGTGAACACTGAAGCTTTCTTT. Translating it yields CASSFAQGAGVNTEAFF.

The CDR3 loop reads CASSLGDAGGGTQYF. The CDR3 region has the DNA TGCGCCAGCAGCTTGGGAGACGCAGGCGGTGGTACGCAGTATTTT. The genes are TRBV5-1 and TRBJ2-3, with D unclear. Germline V gives CDR1 SGHRS, CDR2 YFSETQ. The CDR3 sequence is 15 residues long. The germline V and J ends were trimmed by 0 bases and 8 bases, with 16 bases remaining between them.

The CDR3 reads CASSLTPRGLAGYNEQFF. In DNA form, the CDR3 reads TGTGCCAGCAGTTTAACCCCCCGGGGACTAGCGGGTTACAATGAGCAGTTCTTC. This rearrangement joins TRBV12-3 or TRBV12-4 to TRBJ2-1, with TRBD2 matching over 12 bases. The CDR3 consists of 18 residues. Trimming cost V 2 bases and J 4 bases; bases outside gene matches: 9.

Only a few counts were recorded for this clonotype. The chain is built from TRBV5-1 and TRBJ2-6; 11 bases agree with TRBD2. CDR3 length: 20 amino acids. Germline V lookup: CDR1 SGHRS, CDR2 YFSETQ. V gave up 5 bases and J gave up 0 bases; unmatched junction bases: 13. CDR3 region: CASRGTILAGGLSGANVLTF. The CDR3 nucleotides read TGCGCCAGCAGGGGGACAATTCTAGCGGGAGGACTCTCTGGGGCCAACGTCCTGACTTTC.

V gene TRBV4-1 combines with J gene TRBJ1-2; possible D gene TRBD1, 6 bases. Germline V gives CDR1 MGHRA, CDR2 YSYEKL. V lost 0 bases and J 4 bases, leaving 9 bases between the germline ends. The CDR3 covers 14 residues. CDR3 sequence: CASSQDRGGYGYTF. For the CDR3, the DNA is TGCGCCAGCAGCCAAGACAGGGGCGGCTATGGCTACACCTTC.

The chain uses TRBV29-1 and TRBJ1-2; D uncertain. The CDR3 is made up of 13 amino acids. CDR1 SQVTM and CDR2 ANQGSEA come from the germline V gene. Trimming cost V 0 bases and J 6 bases, with 11 bases left between them. The CDR3 is CSVEDLGSHGYTF. In DNA, the CDR3 is TGCAGCGTTGAAGATCTTGGCAGTCATGGCTACACCTTC. Drawing the rest from reference TRBV29-1 and TRBJ1-2, the complete variable domain is SAVISQKPSRDICQRGTSLTIQCQVDSQVTMMFWYRQQPGQSLTLIATANQGSEATYESGFVIDKFPISRPNLTFSTLTVSNMSPEDSSIYLCSVEDLGSHGYTFGSGTRLTVV.

This clonotype showed up just once. The chain employs TRBV5-1 and TRBJ1-2; 7 bases are shared with TRBD1. After removal of 3 bases from V and 4 bases from J, the junction contained 6 bases not matched to a gene. This CDR3 contains 14 residues. CDR1 and CDR2 (germline): SGHRS, YFSETQ. This CDR3 reads CASSSNGQAYGYTF. As DNA, the CDR3 is TGCGCCAGCAGCTCGAATGGACAGGCCTATGGCTACACCTTC.

The gene calls are TRBV5-1 and TRBJ2-5, with D perhaps matching TRBD1 (5 bases). The end of the DNA aligns better with TRBJ2-7, so the J call may be wrong. Germline V gene sequence: CDR1 SGHRS, CDR2 YFSETQ. The CDR3 covers 17 residues. The CDR3 is CASSLAGSSLTPYEQYF. The CDR3 DNA follows: TGCGCCAGCAGCTTGGCAGGGTCTTCCCTTACACCCTACGAGCAGTACTTC.

The V call is TRBV12-3 or TRBV12-4, the J call TRBJ2-7, with 10 positions matching TRBD2. The CDR3 spans 14 residues. V lost 6 bases and J lost 2; bases outside the gene matches: 4. CDR3 sequence (DNA): TGTGCCAGCAGAGAAAGCGGGAGGGCCTACGAGCAGTACTTC. The encoded protein is CASRESGRAYEQYF.

This sequence joins TRBV10-3 and TRBJ2-1; the D is unclear. Germline V gives CDR1 ENHRY, CDR2 SYGVKD. Trimming cost V 2 bases and J 2 bases, with 1 base left between them. The CDR3 runs to 12 residues. Here the CDR3 DNA reads TGTGCCATCAGTGAGACCTACAATGAGCAGTTCTTC. As protein: CAISETYNEQFF.

The chain couples TRBV7-2 to TRBJ1-2, with 7 nucleotides matching TRBD1. CDR3 length: 15 amino acids. Trimming cost V 5 bases and J 3 bases; bases outside gene matches: 9. From germline, CDR1 is SGHTA and CDR2 FQGNSA. CDR3 DNA: TGTGCCAGCAGCCCAAGGGACAGCCCCTACTATGGCTACACCTTC. It specifies CASSPRDSPYYGYTF. The full variable domain, in which reference TRBV7-2 and TRBJ1-2 provide the parts outside the CDR3, is GAGVSQSPSNKVTEKGKDVELRCDPISGHTALYWYRQSLGQGLEFLIYFQGNSAPDKSGLPSDRFSAERTGGSVSTLTIQRTQQEDSAVYLCASSPRDSPYYGYTFGSGTRLTVV.

The rearrangement uses TRBV20-1 and TRBJ2-3, with D uncertain. The CDR3 covers 17 residues. Germline CDR1 is DFQATT and CDR2 is SNEGSKA (reference sequence). Trimming shortened V by 1 base and J by 5 bases, and 22 bases separated the two germline ends. The CDR3, as DNA: TGCAGTGCTAGAGTGGGAAGTTTTGGCTCAACACAAGATACGCAGTATTTT. It codes for CSARVGSFGSTQDTQYF.

This clonotype was seen only a few times. This chain links TRBV3-1 with TRBJ1-1; TRBD1 matches at 7 bases. V lost 1 base and J lost 4; bases outside the gene matches: 12. CDR1 and CDR2 (germline): LGHDT, YNNKEL (reference sequence). The length of the CDR3 is 17 residues. CDR3 bases: TGTGCCAGCAGCCAAGCGGCAACAGGGGCCTGGGGCACTGAAGCTTTCTTT. Residues: CASSQAATGAWGTEAFF. Full variable domain (missing parts from reference TRBV3-1 and TRBJ1-1): DTAVSQTPKYLVTQMGNDKSIKCEQNLGHDTMYWYKQDSKKFLKIMFSYNNKELIINETVPNRFSPKSPDKAHLNLHINSLELGDSAVYFCASSQAATGAWGTEAFFGQGTRLTVV.

This clonotype was observed a handful of times. The rearrangement uses TRBV7-3 and TRBJ1-1, with D unclear. Germline V gene data show CDR1 as SGHTA and CDR2 as FQGTGA. V lost 7 bases, J lost 4 bases, and 19 bases lay in between. CDR3 length: 15 amino acids. The CDR3 DNA is TGTGCCAGCACCCTCGGACGGGCGGCATTCACTGAAGCTTTCTTT. Translating it yields CASTLGRAAFTEAFF.

About this clonotype itself: Relative to the germline gene, one junction end is altered; a read error may explain this. The V and J genes are TRBV14 and TRBJ1-2; the D is unclear. Germline V lookup: CDR1 SGHDN, CDR2 FVKESK. This CDR3 spans 13 amino acids. CDR3 region: CAGSPTPNYGYTF. CDR3 DNA sequence: TGTGCCGGCAGCCCTACTCCCAACTATGGCTACACCTTC.

This chain connects TRBV10-3 to TRBJ1-1; weak D call: TRBD1 (6 bases). Trimming took off 3 bases at V and 10 bases at J, with 24 bases between the two ends. The CDR3 sequence is 16 residues long. The V gene's germline CDR1 is ENHRY and CDR2 SYGVKD. The CDR3 nucleotides are TGTGCCATCAGTGATCAGTTGAGGGGGGCGCAGTCAGTAGCTTTCTTT. Residues: CAISDQLRGAQSVAFF.

In this sample, this clonotype turned up a few times. The chain is built from TRBV5-4 and TRBJ1-2; 9 nucleotides line up with TRBD1. The CDR3 length is 16 residues. Trimming cost V 0 bases and J 3 bases; bases outside gene matches: 6. Germline V CDR1 and CDR2: SGHNT, YYREEE (reference sequence). The CDR3 region is CASSLEPGQGDYGYTF. The CDR3 nucleotides are TGTGCCAGCAGCTTGGAACCGGGACAGGGTGACTATGGCTACACCTTC.

The chain is built from TRBV7-3 and TRBJ2-7; D may be TRBD1 (6 bases). The CDR3 has 14 residues. CDR1 is SGHTA, CDR2 FQGTGA, per germline. Deletions cut 5 bases from V and 0 bases from J, with 11 bases between. The CDR3 sequence is CASSHTGSSYEQYF. CDR3 nucleotide sequence: TGTGCCAGCAGCCACACAGGGAGCTCCTACGAGCAGTACTTC. The whole variable domain, remainder taken from reference TRBV7-3 and TRBJ2-7, is GAGVSQTPSNKVTEKGKYVELRCDPISGHTALYWYRQSLGQGPEFLIYFQGTGAADDSGLPNDRFFAVRPEGSVSTLKIQRTERGDSAVYLCASSHTGSSYEQYFGPGTRLTVT.

V usage is TRBV6-1 and J usage is TRBJ1-5; 10 nucleotides match TRBD1. V shed 3 bases and J 7 bases; nucleotides not matched to a gene: 9. The CDR3 totals 16 residues. Per the germline V gene, CDR1 is MNHNS and CDR2 is SASEGT. CDR3 DNA: TGTGCCAGCAGTGATTCGACAGGGGGCGCGTGGCAGCCCCAGCATTTT. This encodes CASSDSTGGAWQPQHF.

The chain employs TRBV4-2 and TRBJ2-3, with 7 bases fitting TRBD2. CDR1 and CDR2 from the germline V gene are LGHNA and YNFKEQ. CDR3 length: 16 residues. The V segment lost 0 bases and the J segment 5 bases; nucleotides outside the gene matches: 8. CDR3 region: CASSQDPSGGGDTQYF. The DNA of the CDR3 is TGTGCCAGCAGCCAAGATCCTAGCGGAGGAGGAGATACGCAGTATTTT.

The table lists this clonotype with many counts. V gene TRBV7-9 combines with J gene TRBJ2-7; 7 bases fit TRBD1. The CDR3 spans 15 residues. V trimming: 4 bases; J trimming: 3 bases; junction bases outside the gene matches: 9. The germline gives CDR1 SEHNR, CDR2 FQNEAQ (reference sequence). CDR3 sequence: CASSSPRGPYYEQYF. The CDR3 DNA reads TGTGCCAGCAGCTCCCCAAGGGGGCCATACTACGAGCAGTACTTC.

The genes are TRBV6-5 and TRBJ1-4, with 10 bases that match TRBD1. The ends lost 2 bases at V and 7 bases at J; junction bases unmatched: 1. This CDR3 is 14 amino acids long. Per germline, CDR1 MNHEY and CDR2 SVGAGI. The CDR3 region is CASSYGTGAEKLFF. CDR3 bases: TGTGCCAGCAGTTACGGGACAGGGGCTGAAAAACTGTTTTTT.

The V and J genes are TRBV12-3 or TRBV12-4 and TRBJ2-1, with 10 bases aligning to TRBD2. The CDR3 has 14 residues. The junction had 0 bases not matched to a gene; V was cut back by 1 base and J by 6 bases. CDR3 sequence: CASSLERGGNEQFF. Written as DNA, the CDR3 is TGTGCCAGCAGTTTAGAGCGGGGGGGCAATGAGCAGTTCTTC.